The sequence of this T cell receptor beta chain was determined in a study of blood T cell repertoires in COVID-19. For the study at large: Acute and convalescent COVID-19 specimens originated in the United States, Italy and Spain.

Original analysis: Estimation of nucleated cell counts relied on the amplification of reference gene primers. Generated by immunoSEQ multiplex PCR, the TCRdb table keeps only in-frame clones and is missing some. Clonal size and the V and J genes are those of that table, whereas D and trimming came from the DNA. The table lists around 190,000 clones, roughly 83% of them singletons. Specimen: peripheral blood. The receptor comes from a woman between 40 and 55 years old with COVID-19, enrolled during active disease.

This CDR3 is CASSPGGVAGGEQYF. CDR3 DNA: TGTGCCAGCAGCCCGGGGGGGGTAGCGGGTGGCGAGCAGTACTTC. The chain employs TRBV9 and TRBJ2-7; the match to TRBD2 covers 8 bases. The CDR3 is 15 amino acids. The V segment lost 4 bases and the J segment 6 bases; nucleotides outside the gene matches: 12. Per the germline V gene, CDR1 is SGDLS and CDR2 is YYNGEE.